The 24 T cell receptor beta chains listed next were all sequenced from one sample in a study of blood T cell repertoires in COVID-19. Sequencing used immunoSEQ multiplex PCR; TCRdb keeps in-frame clones, though not all of them. This table holds hundreds of thousands of clones, roughly 87% found once. The sequenced sample consisted of peripheral blood. These receptor sequences come from a man aged 18 to 29 with COVID-19, enrolled during active disease.

The chain employs TRBV27 and TRBJ1-2; 7 positions agree with TRBD1. Germline loops: CDR1 MNHEY, CDR2 SMNVEV (reference sequence). This CDR3 is built from 15 residues. V lost 6 bases to trimming and J lost 1 base; unmatched junction nucleotides: 8. CDR3 residues: CASSKDRDGNYGYTF. The DNA of the CDR3 is TGTGCCAGCAGCAAAGACAGGGACGGTAACTATGGCTACACCTTC.

The chain recombines TRBV7-8 with TRBJ1-2, with 7 bases that match TRBD1. This CDR3 has 15 residues. Per germline, CDR1 SGHVS and CDR2 FQNEAQ. The V gene end was trimmed by 4 bases and the J gene end by 8 bases; junction bases not matched to a gene: 13. CDR3 bases: TGTGCCAGCAGCTGGACGAAAACAGGGGAAGGAGGCTACACCTTC. Translating it yields CASSWTKTGEGGYTF.

This clone was seen only once. The genes are TRBV7-6 and TRBJ2-7, with TRBD1 as a possible D gene (5 bases). Germline-derived CDR1 and CDR2 are SGHVS and FNYEAQ. CDR3 length equals 15 residues. The ends were cut back, 2 bases at V and 0 bases at J, with 11 bases in the middle. In nucleotides, the CDR3 is TGTGCCAGCAGCTTAAAACAGGTCAGCTCCTACGAGCAGTACTTC. Translated, it gives CASSLKQVSSYEQYF.

The chain joins TRBV19 to TRBJ2-1, with 7 bases identical to TRBD1. This CDR3 is built from 15 residues. The ends lost 3 bases at V and 5 bases at J; junction bases unmatched: 7. Germline V gene lookup returns CDR1 LNHDA and CDR2 SQIVND (reference sequence). The CDR3 loop is CASSMVAGGNNEQFF. In DNA form, the CDR3 reads TGTGCCAGTAGTATGGTAGCAGGGGGAAACAATGAGCAGTTCTTC.

The chain is built from TRBV11-2 and TRBJ1-1, with 7 bases identical to TRBD1. CDR3 length: 18 residues. CDR1 is SGHAT, CDR2 FQNNGV, per germline. V lost 5 bases and J lost 1; bases outside the gene matches: 16. The CDR3 is CASSLKLGQQIPNTEAFF. CDR3 nucleotide sequence: TGTGCCAGCAGCCTAAAACTGGGACAGCAGATACCGAACACTGAAGCTTTCTTT.

This clone was observed many times. The chain combines TRBV19 with TRBJ1-5; 7 nucleotides match TRBD1. From germline, CDR1 is LNHDA and CDR2 SQIVND (reference sequence). Germline trimming cut 6 bases from V and 6 bases from J; bases unmatched to any gene: 11. This CDR3 region has 15 residues. The CDR3 DNA sequence: TGTGCCAGTAGGCCCGAGGGGGCTGCATCTCAGCCCCAGCATTTT. This codes for CASRPEGAASQPQHF.

This rearrangement joins TRBV27 to TRBJ2-2; TRBD1 agrees at 7 bases. V shed 6 bases and J 6 bases; nucleotides not matched to a gene: 10. CDR3 length equals 15 residues. Germline CDR1 MNHEY, CDR2 SMNVEV (reference sequence). CDR3 DNA sequence: TGTGCCAGCAGATACGTACAGGGGCGGGCCGGGGAGCTGTTTTTT. It encodes CASRYVQGRAGELFF.

V and J are TRBV15 and TRBJ2-3; 12 bases fit TRBD2. The CDR3 is 17 amino acids. V shed 0 bases, J shed 4 bases, and the junction held 5 bases outside the gene matches. The germline V gene has CDR1 LNHNV and CDR2 YYDKDF (reference sequence). The CDR3 sequence: CATSRDRLAGVPDTQYF. In nucleotides, the CDR3 is TGTGCCACCAGCAGAGACAGACTAGCGGGAGTCCCAGATACGCAGTATTTT.

The CDR3 reads CAIRGGVGEAQHF. DNA for the CDR3: TGTGCCATCCGGGGGGGGGTCGGCGAAGCCCAGCATTTT. The chain links TRBV10-3 to TRBJ1-5; TRBD1 might be the D (5 bases). V was shortened by 8 bases and J by 11 bases, with 19 bases between the two germline ends. Germline V lookup: CDR1 ENHRY, CDR2 SYGVKD. The CDR3 runs 13 residues.

The chain uses TRBV18 and TRBJ1-6; TRBD1 might be the D (6 bases). The CDR3 is 14 residues long. Germline V gene sequence: CDR1 KGHSH, CDR2 LQKENI. Deletions cut 6 bases from V and 5 bases from J, with 11 bases between. CDR3 in amino acids: CASSLQGDNSPLHF. The CDR3 DNA reads as TGTGCCAGCTCGCTACAGGGAGATAATTCACCCCTCCACTTT.

The chain couples TRBV11-2 to TRBJ2-5; D is perhaps TRBD2 (7 bases). Germline V gives CDR1 SGHAT, CDR2 FQNNGV. CDR3 length: 15 amino acids. With 2 bases removed from V and 7 bases from J, the gap between germline ends came to 17 bases. CDR3 nucleotides: TGTGCCAGCAGCTTACGGCGGGGGCTGGTCAGGACCCAGTACTTC. The encoded protein is CASSLRRGLVRTQYF.

The chain recombines TRBV7-2 with TRBJ2-1; 7 positions agree with TRBD2. With V trimmed by 3 bases and J by 0 bases, 2 bases remained unmatched. CDR1 SGHTA and CDR2 FQGNSA come from the germline V gene. The length of the CDR3 is 15 residues. This CDR3 reads CASSFSGGSYNEQFF. The CDR3 bases are TGTGCCAGCAGCTTCTCGGGGGGCTCCTACAATGAGCAGTTCTTC.

The chain employs TRBV7-6 and TRBJ1-3, with TRBD1 matching 7 bases. This CDR3 comprises 14 residues. Germline V gene sequence: CDR1 SGHVS, CDR2 FNYEAQ. With V trimmed by 4 bases and J by 3 bases, 3 bases remained unmatched. The CDR3 spells CASSSRTGGNTIYF. In DNA form, the CDR3 reads TGTGCCAGCAGCTCGAGGACAGGTGGAAACACCATATATTTT.

The V call is TRBV9, the J call TRBJ2-1, with 7 bases matching TRBD1. From germline, CDR1 is SGDLS and CDR2 YYNGEE. J was trimmed by 0 bases and V by 0 bases; bases with no gene match: 3. The CDR3 is 16 amino acids. CDR3 loop: CASSVGGQSSYNEQFF. The CDR3 DNA reads TGTGCCAGCAGCGTAGGGGGACAGAGCTCCTACAATGAGCAGTTCTTC.

The chain uses TRBV15 and TRBJ2-7; 7 bases line up with TRBD1. CDR3 length: 14 amino acids. The junction had 3 bases not matched to a gene; V was cut back by 3 bases and J by 1 base. Germline V gives CDR1 LNHNV, CDR2 YYDKDF (reference sequence). CDR3 nucleotides: TGTGCCACCAGCAGGGACAGGAAGTCCTACGAGCAGTACTTC. Protein sequence: CATSRDRKSYEQYF. The whole variable domain, remainder taken from reference TRBV15 and TRBJ2-7, is DAMVIQNPRYQVTQFGKPVTLSCSQTLNHNVMYWYQQKSSQAPKLLFHYYDKDFNNEADTPDNFQSRRPNTSFCFLDIRSPGLGDTAMYLCATSRDRKSYEQYFGPGTRLTVT.

This rearrangement joins TRBV6-5 to TRBJ1-4; D is uncertain. Germline-derived CDR1 and CDR2 are MNHEY and SVGAGI. This CDR3 region has 13 residues. V lost 5 bases and J lost 5, with 9 bases in between. The CDR3 region has the DNA TGTGCCAGCAGTCCCTCCGGGAATGAAAAACTGTTTTTT. Translated: CASSPSGNEKLFF.

This clone was seen repeatedly, ten times or more. The CDR3 here is CASSVGSGTGGIDTQYF. The CDR3 DNA reads TGTGCCAGCAGTGTCGGTTCGGGGACAGGGGGCATAGATACGCAGTATTTT. V is TRBV2 and J is TRBJ2-3; 12 bases are a match to TRBD1. J gave up 5 bases and V 4 bases, and 10 bases lay outside the gene matches. The CDR3 is 17 amino acids. Germline V gives CDR1 SNHLY, CDR2 FYNNEI.

The V gene is TRBV24-1, the J gene TRBJ2-3; D perhaps matches TRBD2 (7 bases). V lost 4 bases and J 1 base, leaving 11 bases between the germline ends. The length of the CDR3 is 15 residues. Germline CDR1 reads KGHDR; CDR2 reads SFDVKD. The CDR3 DNA follows: TGTGCCACCAGTGAAGGGGGGGGTGGCACAGATACGCAGTATTTT. Translation gives CATSEGGGGTDTQYF.

The chain has TRBV30 and TRBJ2-1, with D possibly TRBD2 on 6 matching bases. Deletions cut 4 bases from V and 4 bases from J, with 11 bases between. This CDR3 region has 13 residues. The germline V gene encodes CDR1 GTSNPN and CDR2 SVGIG (reference sequence). DNA for the CDR3: TGTGCCTGGATCGGCGGGGCTTACAATGAGCAGTTCTTC. As protein: CAWIGGAYNEQFF.

The J gene is TRBJ2-3, the V gene TRBV4-2, with D perhaps TRBD2 (7 bases). The CDR3 length is 17 residues. Trimming shortened V by 0 bases and J by 1 base, and 14 bases separated the two germline ends. The germline V gene has CDR1 LGHNA and CDR2 YNFKEQ. The CDR3: CASSQDGGARGTDTQYF. In nucleotides, the CDR3 is TGTGCCAGCAGCCAAGATGGGGGGGCGCGTGGCACAGATACGCAGTATTTT.

The chain recombines TRBV5-1 with TRBJ2-5; 9 positions match TRBD2. V shed 3 bases, J shed 4 bases, and the junction held 10 bases outside the gene matches. CDR1 SGHRS and CDR2 YFSETQ come from the germline V gene. The CDR3 runs to 16 residues. The CDR3 sequence: CASSSQGSSGVETQYF. As DNA, the CDR3 is TGCGCCAGCAGCTCCCAAGGATCTAGCGGGGTAGAGACCCAGTACTTC. The entire variable domain, with the rest obtained from reference TRBV5-1 and TRBJ2-5, is as follows: KAGVTQTPRYLIKTRGQQVTLSCSPISGHRSVSWYQQTPGQGLQFLFEYFSETQRNKGNFPGRFSGRQFSNSRSEMNVSTLELGDSALYLCASSSQGSSGVETQYFGPGTRLLVL.

J is TRBJ1-1 and V is TRBV6-2 or TRBV6-3; D call uncertain. Per germline, CDR1 MNHEY and CDR2 SVGEGT. The CDR3 runs 16 residues. Trimming removed 3 bases from V and 2 bases from J, with 16 bases in between. The CDR3 sequence: CASSYTRLTANTEAFF. The CDR3 nucleotides are TGTGCCAGCAGTTATACACGACTCACTGCTAACACTGAAGCTTTCTTT.

The chain joins TRBV3-1 (or the pseudogene TRBV3-2) to TRBJ2-7; tentative D call: TRBD1 (6 bases). Germline CDR1 reads LGHDT; CDR2 reads YNNKEL (reference sequence). This CDR3 comprises 13 residues. Trimming took 4 bases from V and 6 from J, leaving 13 bases between them. CDR3 nucleotide sequence: TGTGCCAGCAGCCGAGTTAAAGGGGGCGAGCAGTACTTC. Translating gives CASSRVKGGEQYF.

The chain combines TRBV4-1 with TRBJ2-7; 10 bases align to TRBD1. The CDR3 runs to 16 residues. CDR1 is MGHRA, CDR2 YSYEKL, per germline. J gave up 6 bases and V 0 bases, and 8 bases lay outside the gene matches. The DNA for the CDR3 is TGCGCCAGCAGCCAAGATCCGGGACAGGGGTCGAGCGAGCAGTACTTC. Protein: CASSQDPGQGSSEQYF.